This TCR beta chain was captured in a study of cytomegalovirus exposure and HLA in healthy donors. Whole-study context: Out of approximately 170 million T cells, an earlier analysis found fewer than 140 million unique TCR beta sequences in total. In an early release, HLA-typed donors contributed tens of millions of unique TCR sequences. Overall study results and limits: When analyzed later, a missense DCLRE1C variant was found to be linked to TCR beta V- and J-gene trimming. Versus the approximately 700-donor mean, an Asian-associated ancestry cluster reportedly showed fewer N-insertions in a later analysis.

13 Jbeta primers and 60 Vbeta primers were used for the PCR. This table comes from immunoSEQ multiplex PCR, and its TCRdb copy is limited to in-frame clones, with some not included. The sample lists about 140,000 clones, 79% seen once, with approximately 0.9% in the top ten. Details on this clone: The antigen is undetermined.

This CDR3 spans 16 amino acids. In germline, CDR1 is SNHLY, CDR2 FYNNEI. Trimming removed 7 bases from V and 1 base from J; junction bases left unmatched: 6. The TCR was taken from a man in his late teens or twenties in good health and CMV-seronegative. The rearrangement uses TRBV2 and TRBJ2-1; 11 bases line up with TRBD2. Sample: PBMCs. The CDR3 loop is CASNSLAGGSYNEQFF. CDR3 in DNA: TGTGCCAGCAATTCCTTAGCGGGGGGGTCCTACAATGAGCAGTTCTTC.